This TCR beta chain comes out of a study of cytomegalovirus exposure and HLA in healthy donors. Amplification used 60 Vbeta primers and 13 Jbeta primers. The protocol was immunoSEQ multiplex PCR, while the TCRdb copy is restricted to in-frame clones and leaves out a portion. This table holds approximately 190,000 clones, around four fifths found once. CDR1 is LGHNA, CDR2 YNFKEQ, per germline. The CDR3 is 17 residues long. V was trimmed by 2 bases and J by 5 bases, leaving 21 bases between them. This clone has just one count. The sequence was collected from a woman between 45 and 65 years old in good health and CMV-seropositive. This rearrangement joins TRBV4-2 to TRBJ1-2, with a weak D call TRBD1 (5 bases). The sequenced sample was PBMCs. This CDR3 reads CASSQREGRLTIYGYTF. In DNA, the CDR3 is TGTGCCAGCAGCCAACGGGAGGGGCGCCTGACGATTTATGGCTACACCTTC.